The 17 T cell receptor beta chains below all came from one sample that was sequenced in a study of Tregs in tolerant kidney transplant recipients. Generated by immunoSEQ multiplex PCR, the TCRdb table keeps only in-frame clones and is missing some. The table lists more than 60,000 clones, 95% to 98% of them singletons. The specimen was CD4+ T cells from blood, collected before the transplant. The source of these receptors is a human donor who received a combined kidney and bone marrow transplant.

The CDR3 region has the DNA TGCGCCAGCAGCCGCAGGCAGGGCAACGGCGAGCAGTACTTC. Translation gives CASSRRQGNGEQYF. The chain links TRBV5-1 to TRBJ2-7, with TRBD1 as a possible D gene (5 bases). V was trimmed by 4 bases and J by 6 bases, leaving 17 bases between them. The CDR3 has 14 amino acids. Germline V gives CDR1 SGHRS, CDR2 YFSETQ.

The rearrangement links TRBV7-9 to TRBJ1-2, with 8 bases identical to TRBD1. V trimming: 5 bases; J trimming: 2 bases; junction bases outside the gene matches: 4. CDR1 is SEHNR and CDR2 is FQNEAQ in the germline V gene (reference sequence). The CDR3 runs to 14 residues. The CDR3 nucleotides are TGTGCCAGCAGCCGAGGACAGGGAAACTATGGCTACACCTTC. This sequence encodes CASSRGQGNYGYTF.

CDR3: CASSQGRTSGGANEQFF. In nucleotides, the CDR3 is TGCGCCAGCAGCCAAGGAAGGACTAGCGGGGGGGCGAATGAGCAGTTCTTC. This chain connects TRBV4-1 to TRBJ2-1; TRBD2 matches 15 bases. This CDR3 has 17 amino acids. CDR1 is MGHRA and CDR2 is YSYEKL in the germline V gene. J gave up 7 bases and V 1 base, and 5 bases lay outside the gene matches.

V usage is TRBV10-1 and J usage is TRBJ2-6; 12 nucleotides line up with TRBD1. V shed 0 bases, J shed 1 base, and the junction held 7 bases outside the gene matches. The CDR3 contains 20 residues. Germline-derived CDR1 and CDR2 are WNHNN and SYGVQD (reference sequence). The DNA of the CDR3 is TGCGCCAGCAGTGAGTCGACGGGGACAGGGGGCGCATCTGGGGCCAACGTCCTGACTTTC. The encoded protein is CASSESTGTGGASGANVLTF.

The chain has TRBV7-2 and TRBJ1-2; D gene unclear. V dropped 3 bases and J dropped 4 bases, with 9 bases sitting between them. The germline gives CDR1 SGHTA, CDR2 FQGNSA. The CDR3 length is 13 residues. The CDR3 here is CASSFFGGYGYTF. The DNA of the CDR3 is TGTGCCAGCAGCTTTTTTGGCGGCTATGGCTACACCTTC. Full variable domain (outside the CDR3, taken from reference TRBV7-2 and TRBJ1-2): GAGVSQSPSNKVTEKGKDVELRCDPISGHTALYWYRQSLGQGLEFLIYFQGNSAPDKSGLPSDRFSAERTGGSVSTLTIQRTQQEDSAVYLCASSFFGGYGYTFGSGTRLTVV.

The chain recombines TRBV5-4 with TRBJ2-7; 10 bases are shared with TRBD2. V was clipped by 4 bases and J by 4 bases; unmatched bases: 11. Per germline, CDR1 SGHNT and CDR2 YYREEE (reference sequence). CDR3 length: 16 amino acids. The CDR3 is CASSLFLSSGSYEQYF. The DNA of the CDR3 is TGTGCCAGCAGCCTGTTTTTGTCTAGCGGGAGTTACGAGCAGTACTTC.

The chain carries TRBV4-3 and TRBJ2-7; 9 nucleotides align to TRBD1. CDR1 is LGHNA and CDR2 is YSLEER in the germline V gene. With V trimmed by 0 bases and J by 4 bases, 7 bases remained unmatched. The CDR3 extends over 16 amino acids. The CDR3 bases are TGCGCCAGCAGCCAAGATCTTGGACAGGGGTTATACGAGCAGTACTTC. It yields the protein CASSQDLGQGLYEQYF.

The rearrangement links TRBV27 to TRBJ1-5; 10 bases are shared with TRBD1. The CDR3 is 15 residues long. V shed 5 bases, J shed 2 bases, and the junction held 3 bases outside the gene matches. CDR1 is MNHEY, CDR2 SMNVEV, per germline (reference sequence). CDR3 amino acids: CASSRQGAGNQPQHF. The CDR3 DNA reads TGTGCCAGCAGTCGACAGGGGGCTGGCAATCAGCCCCAGCATTTT.

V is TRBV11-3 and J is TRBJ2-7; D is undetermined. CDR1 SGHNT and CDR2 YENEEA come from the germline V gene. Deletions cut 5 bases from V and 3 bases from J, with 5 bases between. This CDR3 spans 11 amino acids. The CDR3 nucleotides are TGTGCCAGCAGCCTACTCTACGAGCAGTACTTC. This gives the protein CASSLLYEQYF.

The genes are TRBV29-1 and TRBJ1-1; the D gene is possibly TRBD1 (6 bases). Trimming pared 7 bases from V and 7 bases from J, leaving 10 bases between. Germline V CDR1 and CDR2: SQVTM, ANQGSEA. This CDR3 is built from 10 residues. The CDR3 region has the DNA TGCAGCGCCGGACAGCTTGAAGCTTTCTTT. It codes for CSAGQLEAFF. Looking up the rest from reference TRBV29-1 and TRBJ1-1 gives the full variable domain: SAVISQKPSRDICQRGTSLTIQCQVDSQVTMMFWYRQQPGQSLTLIATANQGSEATYESGFVIDKFPISRPNLTFSTLTVSNMSPEDSSIYLCSAGQLEAFFGQGTRLTVV.

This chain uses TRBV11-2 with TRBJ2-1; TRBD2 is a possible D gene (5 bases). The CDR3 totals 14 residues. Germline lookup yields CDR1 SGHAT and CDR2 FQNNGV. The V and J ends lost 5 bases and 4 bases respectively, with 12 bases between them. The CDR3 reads CASSRSGAYNEQFF. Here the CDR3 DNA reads TGTGCCAGCAGCCGGAGCGGAGCTTACAATGAGCAGTTCTTC.

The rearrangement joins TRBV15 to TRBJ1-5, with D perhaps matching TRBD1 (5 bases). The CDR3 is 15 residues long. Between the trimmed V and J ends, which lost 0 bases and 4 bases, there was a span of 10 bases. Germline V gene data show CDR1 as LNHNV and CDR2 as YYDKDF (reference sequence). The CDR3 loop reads CATSRDGGRNQPQHF. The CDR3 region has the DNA TGTGCCACCAGCAGAGATGGGGGGAGGAATCAGCCCCAGCATTTT.

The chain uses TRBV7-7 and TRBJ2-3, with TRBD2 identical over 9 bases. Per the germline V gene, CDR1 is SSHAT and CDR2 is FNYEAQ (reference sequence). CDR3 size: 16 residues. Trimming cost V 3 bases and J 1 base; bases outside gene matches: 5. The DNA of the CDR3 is TGTGCCAGCAGCTTGGGTTGGACTAGCGGCACAGATACGCAGTATTTT. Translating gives CASSLGWTSGTDTQYF.

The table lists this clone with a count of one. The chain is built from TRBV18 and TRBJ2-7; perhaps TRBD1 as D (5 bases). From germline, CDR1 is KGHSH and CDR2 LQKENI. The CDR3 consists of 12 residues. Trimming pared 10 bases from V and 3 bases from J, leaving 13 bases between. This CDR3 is CATGISLYEQYF. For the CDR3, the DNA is TGTGCCACAGGGATCAGCCTCTACGAGCAGTACTTC.

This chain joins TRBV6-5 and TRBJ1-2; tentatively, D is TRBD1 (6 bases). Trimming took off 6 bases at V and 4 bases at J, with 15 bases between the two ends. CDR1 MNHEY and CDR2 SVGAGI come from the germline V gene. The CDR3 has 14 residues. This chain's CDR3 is CASSLGAGAYGYTF. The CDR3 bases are TGTGCCAGCAGCTTAGGGGCAGGGGCCTATGGCTACACCTTC.

CDR3 protein: CASSMRQGGSDYGYTF. CDR3 DNA: TGTGCCAGTAGTATGAGACAGGGGGGATCGGACTATGGCTACACCTTC. The rearrangement joins TRBV19 to TRBJ1-2; 9 bases are a match to TRBD1. This CDR3 is 16 amino acids long. Losses at the gene ends were 3 bases for V and 3 bases for J; bases not matched to a gene: 8. Germline CDR1 reads LNHDA; CDR2 reads SQIVND (reference sequence).

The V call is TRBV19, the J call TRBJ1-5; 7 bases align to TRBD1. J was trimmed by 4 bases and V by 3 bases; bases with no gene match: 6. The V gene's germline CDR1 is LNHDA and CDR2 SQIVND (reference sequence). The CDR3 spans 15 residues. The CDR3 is CASSIRDSPNQPQHF. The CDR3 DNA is TGTGCCAGTAGTATCCGGGACAGTCCGAATCAGCCCCAGCATTTT. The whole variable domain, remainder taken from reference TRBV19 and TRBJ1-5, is DGGITQSPKYLFRKEGQNVTLSCEQNLNHDAMYWYRQDPGQGLRLIYYSQIVNDFQKGDIAEGYSVSREKKESFPLTVTSAQKNPTAFYLCASSIRDSPNQPQHFGDGTRLSIL.